These 20 T cell receptor beta chains share one sample of origin, sequenced in a study of blood T cell repertoires in COVID-19. Repertoires were generated with immunoSEQ multiplex PCR, while TCRdb's copy carries only in-frame clones and drops some. The table shows approximately 170,000 clones, with around 82% occurring only once. The material sequenced was peripheral blood. The receptor set was obtained from a man in his sixties who had recovered from COVID-19.

The rearrangement joins TRBV3-1 (or the pseudogene TRBV3-2) to TRBJ1-2; the D is unclear. The CDR3 spans 14 residues. CDR1 and CDR2 (germline): LGHDT, YNNKEL (reference sequence). V was trimmed by 5 bases and J by 8 bases, leaving 18 bases between them. The CDR3 region is CASSSRGWGGGYTF. CDR3 DNA: TGTGCCAGCAGCTCCCGGGGATGGGGAGGCGGCTACACCTTC.

The V and J genes are TRBV10-3 and TRBJ1-1, with 8 bases matching TRBD1. V was pared by 3 bases and J by 4 bases, with 7 bases of the junction left unmatched. Germline values: CDR1 ENHRY, CDR2 SYGVKD. The CDR3 has 15 amino acids. The chain's CDR3 is CAISDLDREGTEAFF. CDR3 bases: TGTGCCATCAGTGACCTGGACAGGGAGGGCACTGAAGCTTTCTTT.

This chain connects TRBV3-1 (or the pseudogene TRBV3-2) to TRBJ2-5; D perhaps matches TRBD1 (6 bases). The CDR3 sequence is 14 residues long. From germline, CDR1 is LGHDT and CDR2 YNNKEL (reference sequence). Trimming stripped 4 bases from V and 3 bases from J, with 12 bases between. CDR3 nucleotide sequence: TGTGCCAGCAGCCCTACAGGGACGAAAGAGACCCAGTACTTC. It translates to CASSPTGTKETQYF.

This clone was picked up one time. The chain uses TRBV6-5 and TRBJ1-2, with 9 bases aligning to TRBD1. Germline V gives CDR1 MNHEY, CDR2 SVGAGI. This CDR3 comprises 14 residues. V was pared by 6 bases and J by 2 bases, with 4 bases of the junction left unmatched. The CDR3 reads CASSRQGENYGYTF. The CDR3 region has the DNA TGTGCCAGCAGCCGACAGGGGGAAAACTATGGCTACACCTTC.

The chain has TRBV12-5 and TRBJ1-1; D unresolved. V was trimmed by 6 bases and J by 1 base, leaving 9 bases between them. Germline assignment: CDR1 LGHNT and CDR2 FRNRAP. The CDR3 covers 13 residues. CDR3 DNA: TGTGCTAGTGGGGCCCGAGGGAACACTGAAGCTTTCTTT. The encoded protein is CASGARGNTEAFF.

This clone was seen only a few times. This chain links TRBV25-1 with TRBJ1-4; a possible D gene is TRBD1 (6 bases). The CDR3 spans 14 residues. V was pared by 0 bases and J by 10 bases, with 12 bases between. Germline assignment: CDR1 MGHDK and CDR2 SYGVNS. CDR3 region: CASSEYGTKGKLFF. CDR3 sequence (DNA): TGTGCCAGCAGTGAATATGGGACAAAAGGAAAACTGTTTTTT.

Here the CDR3 reads CASSQEGSGGGDTQYF. The CDR3 coding sequence is TGCGCCAGCAGCCAAGAGGGAAGCGGGGGGGGAGATACGCAGTATTTT. The chain is built from TRBV4-1 and TRBJ2-3, with TRBD2 matching 10 bases. The CDR3 loop spans 16 amino acids. Trimming cost V 0 bases and J 5 bases; bases outside gene matches: 5. Germline-derived CDR1 and CDR2 are MGHRA and YSYEKL.

Here the CDR3 reads CASSTSGQKLYTIYF. CDR3 coding DNA: TGTGCCAGTAGTACGTCGGGACAGAAGCTGTACACCATATATTTT. The chain couples TRBV19 to TRBJ1-3; 7 bases match TRBD1. Looked up from germline, CDR1 is LNHDA and CDR2 is SQIVND (reference sequence). Trimming at V came to 4 bases and at J to 8 bases, leaving 11 bases not matched to a gene. CDR3 size: 15 residues.

This chain joins TRBV7-2 and TRBJ1-3; D might be TRBD1 (6 bases). The CDR3 consists of 15 residues. In germline, CDR1 is SGHTA, CDR2 FQGNSA. Between the trimmed V and J ends, which lost 5 bases and 4 bases, there was a span of 15 bases. The DNA for the CDR3 is TGTGCCAGCAGCCGGAGTGCAGGGGAAGGAAACACCATATATTTT. It encodes CASSRSAGEGNTIYF. The full variable domain, with the rest looked up from reference TRBV7-2 and TRBJ1-3, is GAGVSQSPSNKVTEKGKDVELRCDPISGHTALYWYRQSLGQGLEFLIYFQGNSAPDKSGLPSDRFSAERTGGSVSTLTIQRTQQEDSAVYLCASSRSAGEGNTIYFGEGSWLTVV.

This clone has a handful of counts. This chain uses TRBV19 with TRBJ2-7; D ambiguous. Germline assignment: CDR1 LNHDA and CDR2 SQIVND (reference sequence). The length of the CDR3 is 14 residues. V lost 9 bases and J lost 0, with 15 bases in between. CDR3: CASSSMGTSYEQYF. CDR3 nucleotide sequence: TGTGCCAGCTCGAGTATGGGCACCTCCTACGAGCAGTACTTC.

The chain uses TRBV24-1 and TRBJ2-3, with D perhaps matching TRBD1 (6 bases). Germline-derived CDR1 and CDR2 are KGHDR and SFDVKD. This CDR3 has 13 residues. With 8 bases removed from V and 6 bases from J, the gap between germline ends came to 14 bases. CDR3 DNA: TGTGCCACCAACACAGGGAGCAGGGATACGCAGTATTTT. Amino acid sequence: CATNTGSRDTQYF.

The V and J genes are TRBV6-6 and TRBJ1-1, with a possible D match to TRBD1 (5 bases). V lost 6 bases and J lost 4, with 15 bases in between. The CDR3 covers 14 residues. Germline assignment: CDR1 MNHNY and CDR2 SVGAGI (reference sequence). The CDR3 DNA sequence: TGTGCCAGCAGGCACCGACAGACTTCCACTGAAGCTTTCTTT. Protein product: CASRHRQTSTEAFF.

The genes are TRBV7-2 and TRBJ2-1, with 9 nucleotides matching TRBD2. The CDR3 has 18 amino acids. J was trimmed by 3 bases and V by 0 bases; bases with no gene match: 9. CDR1 is SGHTA, CDR2 FQGNSA, per germline. The CDR3 bases are TGTGCCAGCAGCTTAGCGGGCGCGGGGGGGCTGGACTACAATGAGCAGTTCTTC. Its protein product is CASSLAGAGGLDYNEQFF.

This rearrangement joins TRBV19 to TRBJ2-7; TRBD1 agrees at 10 bases. The trim removed 4 bases at V and 5 bases at J, leaving 5 bases unmatched. Germline V CDR1 and CDR2: LNHDA, SQIVND (reference sequence). This CDR3 has 14 residues. DNA for the CDR3: TGTGCCAGTAGTACGGGACAGGGGTCCCACGAGCAGTACTTC. Its protein is CASSTGQGSHEQYF.

V usage is TRBV9 and J usage is TRBJ2-7; TRBD2 matches at 15 bases. The CDR3 totals 15 residues. Germline trimming cut 3 bases from V and 6 bases from J; bases unmatched to any gene: 4. From germline, CDR1 is SGDLS and CDR2 YYNGEE. The CDR3 reads CASSGTSGGATEQYF. The CDR3, as DNA: TGTGCCAGCAGCGGGACTAGCGGGGGGGCCACCGAGCAGTACTTC.

The V and J genes are TRBV7-3 and TRBJ1-2; tentative D call: TRBD1 (5 bases). This CDR3 contains 13 residues. The V gene lost 5 bases and the J gene lost 7 bases, with 14 bases spanning the gap. The V gene's germline CDR1 is SGHTA and CDR2 FQGTGA. The CDR3 DNA sequence: TGTGCCAGCAGCCATCCTCAGGGATCTGGCTACACCTTC. This sequence encodes CASSHPQGSGYTF.

The chain is built from TRBV10-3 and TRBJ2-7; maybe TRBD2 (6 bases). The CDR3 consists of 15 residues. V lost 4 bases to trimming and J lost 3 bases, with 16 bases between them. CDR1 ENHRY and CDR2 SYGVKD come from the germline V gene. The CDR3 DNA follows: TGTGCCATCAGTGGTTCAGGGACTCGGCTCTACGAGCAGTACTTC. Amino acid sequence: CAISGSGTRLYEQYF.

The rearrangement links TRBV7-9 to TRBJ1-2, with 11 bases lining up with TRBD1. This CDR3 spans 15 amino acids. With V trimmed by 1 base and J by 2 bases, 0 bases remained unmatched. The germline CDR1 and CDR2 sequences are SEHNR and FQNEAQ (reference sequence). As DNA, the CDR3 is TGTGCCAGCAGCTTAGGGACAGGGGGCAACTATGGCTACACCTTC. It encodes CASSLGTGGNYGYTF.

V usage is TRBV19 and J usage is TRBJ1-2, with 9 nucleotides matching TRBD1. The CDR3 contains 15 residues. With V trimmed by 4 bases and J by 4 bases, 7 bases remained unmatched. Germline V gene sequence: CDR1 LNHDA, CDR2 SQIVND (reference sequence). CDR3: CASSTQTGQGYGYTF. DNA of the CDR3: TGTGCCAGTAGTACCCAAACGGGACAGGGCTATGGCTACACCTTC.

V usage is TRBV9 and J usage is TRBJ1-5, with 7 positions matching TRBD1. The CDR3 covers 15 residues. V lost 0 bases, J lost 7 bases, and 7 bases stayed unmatched. Germline lookup yields CDR1 SGDLS and CDR2 YYNGEE. The CDR3: CASSVEGAVGQPQHF. The CDR3 DNA reads as TGTGCCAGCAGCGTAGAGGGGGCGGTAGGGCAGCCCCAGCATTTT.